Each of the 32 T cell receptor beta chains below was sequenced from the same sample in a study of shared clonotypes between healthy human individuals. Libraries were prepared by immunoSEQ multiplex PCR; TCRdb keeps only in-frame clonotypes and omits some of them. This table has fewer than 850,000 clones, 72% appearing once. The source material was memory CD4+ T cells sorted from blood. The subset denotes: CD45RA-negative fraction. The receptors shown here come from a woman aged 30 to 39 in good health.

The V gene is TRBV2, the J gene TRBJ2-2; 12 bases are a match to TRBD2. Germline V CDR1 and CDR2: SNHLY, FYNNEI. The CDR3 runs 15 residues. V shed 6 bases and J 5 bases; nucleotides not matched to a gene: 4. The CDR3 coding sequence is TGTGCCAGCAGCCTGACTAGCGGGAGTACCGGGGAGCTGTTTTTT. Residues: CASSLTSGSTGELFF.

The J gene is TRBJ2-3, the V gene TRBV2, with unresolved D. Germline CDR1 is SNHLY and CDR2 is FYNNEI. V was shortened by 7 bases and J by 4 bases, with 18 bases between the two germline ends. CDR3 length equals 15 residues. The CDR3 DNA follows: TGTGCCAGCAATTTGCTTGCAAGTGGGTCAGATACGCAGTATTTT. This sequence encodes CASNLLASGSDTQYF.

The V call is TRBV20-1, the J call TRBJ2-7, with D possibly matching TRBD2 (5 bases). This CDR3 is built from 11 residues. Germline lookup yields CDR1 DFQATT and CDR2 SNEGSKA (reference sequence). V shed 3 bases and J shed 5 bases, with 8 bases lying between them. The CDR3 region has the DNA TGCAGTGCTAGGGTCGGGAACGAGCAGTACTTC. This encodes CSARVGNEQYF.

The J gene is TRBJ2-4, the V gene TRBV5-5, with 9 bases aligning to TRBD1. Germline V CDR1 and CDR2: SGHKS, YYEKEE (reference sequence). The V segment lost 0 bases and the J segment 5 bases; nucleotides outside the gene matches: 3. This CDR3 is built from 15 residues. Written as DNA, the CDR3 is TGTGCCAGCAGCTTGGTGGGGACAGGGCAAAACATTCAGTACTTC. This gives the protein CASSLVGTGQNIQYF.

This clone was seen a few times. The genes are TRBV30 and TRBJ1-5; the D gene is possibly TRBD1 (6 bases). Germline V gene lookup returns CDR1 GTSNPN and CDR2 SVGIG (reference sequence). The CDR3 runs to 16 residues. Between the trimmed V and J ends, which lost 0 bases and 1 base, there was a span of 13 bases. CDR3 in DNA: TGTGCCTGGAGTGTACGGGGGGCCGGGAGCAATCAGCCCCAGCATTTT. Translating it yields CAWSVRGAGSNQPQHF.

This sequence joins TRBV2 and TRBJ1-5, with 9 positions matching TRBD1. Per germline, CDR1 SNHLY and CDR2 FYNNEI. J gave up 3 bases and V 6 bases, and 6 bases lay outside the gene matches. This CDR3 comprises 15 residues. The CDR3 region has the DNA TGTGCCAGCAGCAAGGGACAGGGCCACAATCAGCCCCAGCATTTT. Translating it yields CASSKGQGHNQPQHF.

The rearrangement uses TRBV11-2 and TRBJ1-1; D unclear. In germline, CDR1 is SGHAT, CDR2 FQNNGV. The CDR3 is 13 amino acids. V lost 5 bases and J 0 bases, leaving 7 bases between the germline ends. CDR3 DNA sequence: TGTGCCAGCAGCCGATATATGAACACTGAAGCTTTCTTT. This gives the protein CASSRYMNTEAFF.

This sequence joins TRBV28 and TRBJ1-4; unclear D gene. Germline-derived CDR1 and CDR2 are MDHEN and SYDVKM. This CDR3 comprises 16 residues. V was trimmed by 6 bases and J by 0 bases, leaving 14 bases between them. This CDR3 reads CASSPSLGATNEKLFF. CDR3 nucleotide sequence: TGTGCCAGCAGCCCTTCCCTAGGCGCAACTAATGAAAAACTGTTTTTT.

The rearrangement uses TRBV7-2 and TRBJ1-2; D is uncertain. Germline V lookup: CDR1 SGHTA, CDR2 FQGNSA. Trimming shortened V by 5 bases and J by 5 bases, and 9 bases separated the two germline ends. This CDR3 has 12 residues. CDR3 amino acids: CASSAGDYGYTF. The CDR3 nucleotides are TGTGCCAGCAGCGCAGGTGATTATGGCTACACCTTC.

The chain employs TRBV28 and TRBJ2-7; 7 nucleotides match TRBD1. Germline-derived CDR1 and CDR2 are MDHEN and SYDVKM. This CDR3 is built from 14 residues. J gave up 3 bases and V 8 bases, and 10 bases lay outside the gene matches. The CDR3 spells CASRRQTGLYEQYF. The CDR3 region has the DNA TGTGCCAGCCGCCGACAGACAGGGCTCTACGAGCAGTACTTC.

This clone was detected a few times. The chain links TRBV5-1 to TRBJ2-7; no clear D gene. The V end was cut by 5 bases, the J end by 1 base, with 16 bases between. CDR1 and CDR2 (germline): SGHRS, YFSETQ. This CDR3 is built from 15 residues. The CDR3 sequence: CASRTEPGMSYEQYF. The CDR3 nucleotides read TGCGCCAGCAGAACCGAACCTGGGATGTCCTACGAGCAGTACTTC.

The chain couples TRBV19 to TRBJ2-7; D may match TRBD1 or TRBD2 (5 bases each). With 6 bases removed from V and 3 bases from J, the gap between germline ends came to 15 bases. The CDR3 contains 14 residues. Germline loops: CDR1 LNHDA, CDR2 SQIVND (reference sequence). This CDR3 is CASSRTGTNYEQYF. In DNA, the CDR3 is TGTGCCAGTAGCCGGACCGGGACGAACTACGAGCAGTACTTC.

This chain joins TRBV28 and TRBJ2-2; D not resolved. V lost 6 bases and J lost 6, with 14 bases in between. CDR1 is MDHEN and CDR2 is SYDVKM in the germline V gene. The CDR3 consists of 14 residues. The CDR3 coding sequence is TGTGCCAGCAGGCCGACGAACGCGGCCGGGGAGCTGTTTTTT. As protein: CASRPTNAAGELFF.

The chain joins TRBV2 to TRBJ2-1; D gene uncertain. V shed 7 bases and J shed 7 bases, with 14 bases lying between them. The CDR3 has 13 amino acids. CDR1 and CDR2 (germline): SNHLY, FYNNEI. CDR3 protein: CASKWRLGNEQFF. For the CDR3, the DNA is TGTGCCAGCAAGTGGCGACTGGGAAATGAGCAGTTCTTC.

This clone has just one count. The rearrangement uses TRBV11-3 and TRBJ2-1; the match to TRBD2 covers 10 bases. Germline values: CDR1 SGHNT, CDR2 YENEEA. This CDR3 is 15 amino acids long. Germline trimming cut 5 bases from V and 3 bases from J; bases unmatched to any gene: 4. The CDR3 sequence is CASSPRTSGYNEQFF. CDR3 coding DNA: TGTGCCAGCAGCCCCCGGACTAGCGGCTACAATGAGCAGTTCTTC.

This sequence joins TRBV28 and TRBJ2-3; 9 bases map to TRBD2. Trimming at V came to 3 bases and at J to 5 bases, leaving 3 bases not matched to a gene. The CDR3 sequence is 14 residues long. Germline CDR1 MDHEN, CDR2 SYDVKM. The CDR3 DNA reads TGTGCCAGCAGTTTGGCGGGGGGGGGAGATACGCAGTATTTT. It is translated as CASSLAGGGDTQYF.

The gene calls are TRBV2 and TRBJ2-7; 9 nucleotides line up with TRBD1. Germline CDR1 is SNHLY and CDR2 is FYNNEI. Trimming at V came to 6 bases and at J to 3 bases, leaving 3 bases not matched to a gene. The CDR3 spans 13 residues. CDR3 DNA sequence: TGTGCCAGCAGCGGGACAGGGAACTACGAGCAGTACTTC. The encoded protein is CASSGTGNYEQYF.

The chain employs TRBV5-1 and TRBJ2-7, with 10 bases lining up with TRBD2. Germline loops: CDR1 SGHRS, CDR2 YFSETQ. Trimming cost V 2 bases and J 5 bases; bases outside gene matches: 4. This CDR3 is built from 14 residues. The CDR3 loop reads CASSFIAGGNEQYF. The CDR3 DNA is TGCGCCAGCAGCTTCATAGCGGGAGGTAACGAGCAGTACTTC.

This chain joins TRBV28 and TRBJ1-2; tentative D call: TRBD1 (5 bases). The V gene's germline CDR1 is MDHEN and CDR2 SYDVKM. Trimming left V 3 bases short and J 8 bases short, with 16 bases between. The CDR3 runs to 14 residues. The chain's CDR3 is CASSFGTRGLGYTF. CDR3 sequence (DNA): TGTGCCAGCAGTTTCGGAACCCGGGGGTTGGGCTACACCTTC.

The V call is TRBV5-4, the J call TRBJ2-3; the D gene is possibly TRBD1 (5 bases). Germline values: CDR1 SGHNT, CDR2 YYREEE (reference sequence). V was pared by 0 bases and J by 0 bases, with 8 bases between. The CDR3 length is 15 residues. This CDR3 is CASSLGQQSTDTQYF. The CDR3 coding sequence is TGTGCCAGCAGCTTGGGACAGCAGAGCACAGATACGCAGTATTTT.

This rearrangement joins TRBV11-2 to TRBJ2-7; 9 bases map to TRBD1. Germline V CDR1 and CDR2: SGHAT, FQNNGV. J was trimmed by 2 bases and V by 6 bases; bases with no gene match: 8. The CDR3 is 15 residues long. The CDR3 reads CASSFMGQGPYEQYF. CDR3 coding DNA: TGTGCCAGCAGTTTTATGGGACAGGGACCCTACGAGCAGTACTTC.

In its sample, this clone was seen a few times. The chain is built from TRBV5-1 and TRBJ1-1; 9 nucleotides match TRBD1. Trimming cost V 4 bases and J 1 base; bases outside gene matches: 5. Germline V gives CDR1 SGHRS, CDR2 YFSETQ. The CDR3 has 15 amino acids. The CDR3 region has the DNA TGCGCCAGCAGCACGGGACAGGGTGAGAACACTGAAGCTTTCTTT. This codes for CASSTGQGENTEAFF.

V and J are TRBV10-3 and TRBJ2-7; 12 positions match TRBD1. Germline V gene lookup returns CDR1 ENHRY and CDR2 SYGVKD. The V gene end was trimmed by 10 bases and the J gene end by 5 bases; junction bases not matched to a gene: 9. The CDR3 consists of 14 residues. In DNA form, the CDR3 reads TGTGCCACAACCGGGACAGGGGGCTGGGACGAGCAGTACTTC. It translates to CATTGTGGWDEQYF.

The chain uses TRBV10-1 and TRBJ2-1; TRBD2 matches 7 bases. In germline, CDR1 is WNHNN, CDR2 SYGVQD (reference sequence). The CDR3 covers 15 residues. Trimming cost V 3 bases and J 2 bases; bases outside gene matches: 4. The CDR3 nucleotides are TGCGCCAGCAGTGACGGCGGGAGTACCTACAATGAGCAGTTCTTC. Protein product: CASSDGGSTYNEQFF.

This sequence joins TRBV18 and TRBJ2-1; TRBD2 aligns across 9 bases. V lost 2 bases, J lost 6 bases, and 11 bases stayed unmatched. The CDR3 is 17 amino acids. Looked up from germline, CDR1 is KGHSH and CDR2 is LQKENI. CDR3 sequence: CASSPRLAGRGGNEQFF. CDR3 nucleotide sequence: TGTGCCAGCTCACCAAGGCTAGCGGGGCGAGGTGGCAATGAGCAGTTCTTC.

The chain uses TRBV28 and TRBJ2-7; D tentatively reads TRBD1 or TRBD2 (5 bases each). CDR1 is MDHEN, CDR2 SYDVKM, per germline. CDR3 length: 16 residues. Trimming cost V 5 bases and J 3 bases, with 20 bases left between them. Here the CDR3 DNA reads TGTGCCAGCAGTCACATCTCGGGGCGGAGGATCTACGAGCAGTACTTC. This encodes CASSHISGRRIYEQYF.

V usage is TRBV9 and J usage is TRBJ2-2; TRBD1 agrees at 9 bases. Per the germline V gene, CDR1 is SGDLS and CDR2 is YYNGEE. The CDR3 has 16 amino acids. After removal of 3 bases from V and 7 bases from J, the junction contained 10 bases not matched to a gene. CDR3 nucleotide sequence: TGTGCCAGCAGCGCCGGACAGGGGTCTATTAACGGGGAGCTGTTTTTT. It translates to CASSAGQGSINGELFF.

The CDR3 sequence: CASRPTGTVVYEQYF. CDR3 nucleotides: TGCGCCAGCAGACCTACCGGGACAGTAGTCTACGAGCAGTACTTC. J is TRBJ2-7 and V is TRBV5-1, with 7 bases matching TRBD1. V shed 5 bases, J shed 3 bases, and the junction held 11 bases outside the gene matches. This CDR3 has 15 amino acids. Germline V gives CDR1 SGHRS, CDR2 YFSETQ.

The chain is built from TRBV19 and TRBJ2-2, with 8 bases lining up with TRBD2. The CDR3 spans 15 residues. Looked up from germline, CDR1 is LNHDA and CDR2 is SQIVND (reference sequence). V gave up 5 bases and J gave up 8 bases; unmatched junction bases: 10. The CDR3 is CASSLLEREIGELFF. CDR3 DNA: TGTGCCAGTAGTTTGTTGGAGCGGGAGATTGGGGAGCTGTTTTTT.

The V call is TRBV6-6, the J call TRBJ1-1; D is undetermined. The CDR3 has 13 residues. V lost 11 bases to trimming and J lost 4 bases, with 17 bases between them. Per the germline V gene, CDR1 is MNHNY and CDR2 is SVGAGI (reference sequence). The CDR3 sequence is CAGTKSERTEAFF. CDR3 in DNA: TGTGCCGGCACGAAATCAGAGCGCACTGAAGCTTTCTTT.

V gene TRBV19 combines with J gene TRBJ2-5; 12 positions agree with TRBD2. The end of the DNA aligns better with TRBJ2-7, so the J call may be wrong. CDR1 and CDR2 (germline): LNHDA, SQIVND (reference sequence). CDR3 length equals 15 residues. CDR3 nucleotide sequence: TGTGCCAGTAGCAGAGGACTAGCGGGACCATACGAGCAGTACTTC. It codes for CASSRGLAGPYEQYF.

The CDR3: CASSLAGGPDEQFF. The CDR3 DNA reads as TGCGCCAGCAGCTTGGCCGGGGGGCCGGATGAGCAGTTCTTC. The chain has TRBV5-1 and TRBJ2-1; TRBD2 is a possible D gene (7 bases). The ends were cut back, 0 bases at V and 8 bases at J, with 12 bases in the middle. Germline CDR1 and CDR2: SGHRS and YFSETQ. This CDR3 has 14 amino acids. Full variable domain (remainder filled in from reference TRBV5-1 and TRBJ2-1): KAGVTQTPRYLIKTRGQQVTLSCSPISGHRSVSWYQQTPGQGLQFLFEYFSETQRNKGNFPGRFSGRQFSNSRSEMNVSTLELGDSALYLCASSLAGGPDEQFFGPGTRLTVL.